Following are 24 T cell receptor beta chains from one sample sequenced in a study of human T cells and chemical hapten exposure (dated by TCRdb to the early 2020s). The intended sense of this specimen's time point label: patch test 3, about 24 weeks after DPC sensitization. The treatment or condition label on this specimen signifies: therapeutic diphenylcyclopropenone sensitization with weekly scalp DPC. Libraries were constructed by RACE. The instrument was a NextSeq 500. The raw public reads went through TCRdb reprocessing: fastp at Q25, MiXCR clone calling, in-frame beta chains kept. Each entry is one CDR3 protein sequence, shown with its most common DNA and genes. Here the sample has around 150,000 distinct CDR3 sequences; roughly 25% occur a single time. In total, the top ten clones hold 2% to 2.5% of the sample. The sequences come from whole blood, collected in connection with sensitization to the hapten diphenylcyclopropenone (DPC). These receptors were obtained from a young woman with alopecia areata. Some clones in this sample may be carry-over from other donors' samples.

The chain links TRBV29-1 to TRBJ2-4; D perhaps matches TRBD1 (7 bases). Germline V gene lookup returns CDR1 SQVTM and CDR2 ANQGSEA. V was shortened by 6 bases and J by 9 bases, with 36 bases between the two germline ends. The CDR3 spans 19 residues. The DNA for the CDR3 is TGCAGCGTATTAGGCGTTGGGGGGTCGCCGGGACAGACGACGGGCATTCAGTACTTC. It translates to CSVLGVGGSPGQTTGIQYF. Looking up the rest from reference TRBV29-1 and TRBJ2-4 gives the full variable domain: SAVISQKPSRDICQRGTSLTIQCQVDSQVTMMFWYRQQPGQSLTLIATANQGSEATYESGFVIDKFPISRPNLTFSTLTVSNMSPEDSSIYLCSVLGVGGSPGQTTGIQYFGAGTRLSVL.

This clonotype occurred a few times. The gene calls are TRBV4-1 and TRBJ1-5; D not resolved. V shed 2 bases and J shed 6 bases, with 11 bases lying between them. From germline, CDR1 is MGHRA and CDR2 YSYEKL. The CDR3 is made up of 14 amino acids. DNA of the CDR3: TGCGCCAGCAGCCAATTGATCGGTATTCAGCCCCAGCATTTT. As protein: CASSQLIGIQPQHF.

The table lists this clonotype with many counts. The rearrangement joins TRBV9 to TRBJ1-1; possible D gene TRBD1, 6 bases. CDR3 size: 15 residues. The germline gives CDR1 SGDLS, CDR2 YYNGEE. V was cut by 3 bases and J by 3 bases, with 15 bases left in between. CDR3 residues: CASSARGTFDTEAFF. The CDR3 DNA sequence: TGTGCCAGCAGCGCAAGGGGGACATTCGACACTGAAGCTTTCTTT.

V is TRBV6-1 and J is TRBJ1-5; D ambiguous. Germline V CDR1 and CDR2: MNHNS, SASEGT. Trimming shortened V by 6 bases and J by 3 bases, and 6 bases separated the two germline ends. The CDR3 extends over 12 amino acids. CDR3 nucleotide sequence: TGTGCCAGCAGGCTCTCCAATCAGCCCCAGCATTTT. This codes for CASRLSNQPQHF.

This chain joins TRBV27 and TRBJ1-1; 9 bases align to TRBD1. In germline, CDR1 is MNHEY, CDR2 SMNVEV (reference sequence). This CDR3 is 15 amino acids long. The V gene end was trimmed by 6 bases and the J gene end by 4 bases; junction bases not matched to a gene: 9. CDR3 nucleotides: TGTGCCAGCAGCCCACAGGGGGCGATGGGCACTGAAGCTTTCTTT. Its protein is CASSPQGAMGTEAFF.

The V call is TRBV5-1, the J call TRBJ2-1, with 8 bases fitting TRBD2. This CDR3 is 15 amino acids long. Trimming at V came to 0 bases and at J to 7 bases, leaving 6 bases not matched to a gene. CDR1 and CDR2 (germline): SGHRS, YFSETQ. The CDR3 DNA is TGCGCCAGCAGCTTGGCCCAGCGGGGGCGGAATGAGCAGTTCTTC. This sequence encodes CASSLAQRGRNEQFF.

The V call is TRBV6-2 or TRBV6-3, the J call TRBJ2-1, with D unclear. Germline CDR1 is MNHEY and CDR2 is SVGEGT. The length of the CDR3 is 13 residues. Trimming left V 8 bases short and J 7 bases short, with 15 bases between. The CDR3 nucleotides read TGTGCCAGCGGACGGGCCTTAGGGAATGAGCAGTTCTTC. It encodes CASGRALGNEQFF.

This clonotype was found a few times. The rearrangement links TRBV5-1 to TRBJ1-5; 7 nucleotides align to TRBD1. Germline CDR1 reads SGHRS; CDR2 reads YFSETQ. J gave up 3 bases and V 0 bases, and 3 bases lay outside the gene matches. CDR3 length equals 15 residues. CDR3 sequence: CASSLGGTDNQPQHF. CDR3 DNA sequence: TGCGCCAGCAGCTTGGGAGGGACAGACAATCAGCCCCAGCATTTT.

The chain carries TRBV7-2 and TRBJ2-1; D gene ambiguous. The CDR3 spans 12 residues. Germline CDR1 reads SGHTA; CDR2 reads FQGNSA. Between the trimmed V and J ends, which lost 5 bases and 9 bases, there was a span of 11 bases. CDR3 loop: CASSMKVGEQFF. CDR3 nucleotide sequence: TGTGCCAGCAGCATGAAAGTAGGTGAGCAGTTCTTC.

The rearrangement links TRBV7-3 to TRBJ2-6, with TRBD1 identical over 7 bases. Germline CDR1 is SGHTA and CDR2 is FQGTGA. The CDR3 spans 17 residues. Germline trimming cut 7 bases from V and 0 bases from J; bases unmatched to any gene: 9. The chain's CDR3 is CASILTGRISGANVLTF. In DNA, the CDR3 is TGTGCCAGCATCCTGACAGGGAGAATCTCTGGGGCCAACGTCCTGACTTTC.

This sequence joins TRBV15 and TRBJ1-5; D remains unclear. This CDR3 comprises 16 residues. The germline gives CDR1 LNHNV, CDR2 YYDKDF (reference sequence). Trimming cost V 0 bases and J 1 base, with 10 bases left between them. The chain's CDR3 is CATSRERVVSNQPQHF. The CDR3, as DNA: TGTGCCACCAGCAGAGAAAGGGTGGTGAGCAATCAGCCCCAGCATTTT.

The chain couples TRBV10-2 to TRBJ1-2; D not certain. The V gene lost 4 bases and the J gene lost 2 bases, with 2 bases spanning the gap. Germline V gene sequence: CDR1 WSHSY, CDR2 SAAADI. The CDR3 consists of 11 residues. The CDR3 DNA sequence: TGCGCCAGCAGTGGGAACTATGGCTACACCTTC. Its translation: CASSGNYGYTF.

This rearrangement joins TRBV12-3 or TRBV12-4 to TRBJ1-3; 7 nucleotides agree with TRBD1. Trimming cost V 4 bases and J 0 bases; bases outside gene matches: 6. CDR3 length: 16 amino acids. CDR3 residues: CASSWGTANSGNTIYF. The CDR3, as DNA: TGTGCCAGCAGTTGGGGGACAGCCAACTCTGGAAACACCATATATTTT.

This chain uses TRBV20-1 with TRBJ2-3, with D tentatively TRBD1 (5 bases). Deletions cut 0 bases from V and 1 base from J, with 17 bases between. The CDR3 has 17 residues. Looked up from germline, CDR1 is DFQATT and CDR2 is SNEGSKA (reference sequence). The CDR3 sequence: CSARDAQGETGTDTQYF. DNA of the CDR3: TGCAGTGCTAGAGATGCGCAGGGCGAGACAGGCACAGATACGCAGTATTTT.

V gene TRBV3-1 combines with J gene TRBJ2-1; tentative D call: TRBD2 (6 bases). Per germline, CDR1 LGHDT and CDR2 YNNKEL (reference sequence). The CDR3 runs 17 residues. V dropped 4 bases and J dropped 4 bases, with 20 bases sitting between them. CDR3 amino acids: CASSPRLTQRAYNEQFF. The DNA for the CDR3 is TGTGCCAGCAGCCCAAGATTAACCCAGCGGGCTTACAATGAGCAGTTCTTC.

In this sample, this clonotype turned up a few times. V is TRBV11-3 and J is TRBJ2-2, with 8 bases fitting TRBD1. Trimming at V came to 3 bases and at J to 7 bases, leaving 7 bases not matched to a gene. The germline V gene has CDR1 SGHNT and CDR2 YENEEA. The CDR3 contains 15 residues. The CDR3 DNA sequence: TGTGCCAGCAGCTTGGACAGGGACGGGCGCGGGGAGCTGTTTTTT. As protein: CASSLDRDGRGELFF.

This clonotype was counted only a few times. This chain joins TRBV9 and TRBJ1-6; D uncertain. CDR3 length equals 15 residues. Per the germline V gene, CDR1 is SGDLS and CDR2 is YYNGEE. V shed 4 bases and J shed 0 bases, with 8 bases lying between them. CDR3 loop: CASSLELSYNSPLHF. As DNA, the CDR3 is TGTGCCAGCAGCCTAGAACTCTCCTATAATTCACCCCTCCACTTT.

This clonotype was detected ten times or more. The chain combines TRBV5-4 with TRBJ2-7; TRBD2 agrees at 7 bases. Germline-derived CDR1 and CDR2 are SGHNT and YYREEE (reference sequence). V was clipped by 2 bases and J by 13 bases; unmatched bases: 18. The CDR3 is made up of 15 amino acids. CDR3 bases: TGTGCCAGCAGCTTCAGGGAGCGGGGAGACCTAAAAATATACTTC. Translation: CASSFRERGDLKIYF.

This clonotype was seen only a few times. Here the CDR3 DNA reads TGCAGTGCTCCACAGGGTTCAAACACTGAAGCTTTCTTT. It is translated as CSAPQGSNTEAFF. This sequence joins TRBV20-1 and TRBJ1-1; tentative D call: TRBD1 (6 bases). V lost 5 bases and J 2 bases, leaving 12 bases between the germline ends. From germline, CDR1 is DFQATT and CDR2 SNEGSKA (reference sequence). This CDR3 is 13 amino acids long.

The chain uses TRBV4-3 and TRBJ2-5; TRBD2 matches 9 bases. V shed 0 bases, J shed 5 bases, and the junction held 4 bases outside the gene matches. This CDR3 is 15 amino acids long. Germline lookup yields CDR1 LGHNA and CDR2 YSLEER. The CDR3 spells CASSQDQTSGETQYF. The DNA for the CDR3 is TGCGCCAGCAGCCAAGATCAAACTAGCGGGGAGACCCAGTACTTC.

DNA for the CDR3: TGTGCCATCAGTAACAGGGATTCTGTCAACTCCTATAATTCACCCCTCCACTTT. Encoded protein: CAISNRDSVNSYNSPLHF. J is TRBJ1-6 and V is TRBV10-3; D possibly corresponds to TRBD1 (6 bases). CDR1 and CDR2 from the germline V gene are ENHRY and SYGVKD. The CDR3 covers 18 residues. The germline V and J ends were trimmed by 5 bases and 0 bases, with 17 bases remaining between them.

This sequence joins TRBV20-1 and TRBJ2-2; D gene ambiguous. V was pared by 8 bases and J by 1 base, with 14 bases between. The CDR3 runs 14 residues. Germline assignment: CDR1 DFQATT and CDR2 SNEGSKA (reference sequence). The CDR3 DNA follows: TGCAGTACCCGAAGGACGGGGAACACCGGGGAGCTGTTTTTT. It is translated as CSTRRTGNTGELFF.

The rearrangement links TRBV20-1 to TRBJ1-6; D possibly corresponds to TRBD1 (6 bases). The CDR3 is made up of 14 amino acids. The V end was cut by 3 bases, the J end by 5 bases, with 11 bases between. Per the germline V gene, CDR1 is DFQATT and CDR2 is SNEGSKA (reference sequence). The CDR3 region is CSARPDSHNSPLHF. CDR3 bases: TGCAGTGCTAGGCCGGACAGTCATAATTCACCCCTCCACTTT.

This clonotype was observed a handful of times. The chain's CDR3 is CASSYGTGAEAFF. CDR3 sequence (DNA): TGTGCCAGCAGTTACGGCACAGGCGCTGAAGCTTTCTTT. The J gene is TRBJ1-1, the V gene TRBV6-5; weak D call: TRBD1 (5 bases). Germline assignment: CDR1 MNHEY and CDR2 SVGAGI. The CDR3 consists of 13 residues. V gave up 2 bases and J gave up 6 bases, with 10 bases separating them.